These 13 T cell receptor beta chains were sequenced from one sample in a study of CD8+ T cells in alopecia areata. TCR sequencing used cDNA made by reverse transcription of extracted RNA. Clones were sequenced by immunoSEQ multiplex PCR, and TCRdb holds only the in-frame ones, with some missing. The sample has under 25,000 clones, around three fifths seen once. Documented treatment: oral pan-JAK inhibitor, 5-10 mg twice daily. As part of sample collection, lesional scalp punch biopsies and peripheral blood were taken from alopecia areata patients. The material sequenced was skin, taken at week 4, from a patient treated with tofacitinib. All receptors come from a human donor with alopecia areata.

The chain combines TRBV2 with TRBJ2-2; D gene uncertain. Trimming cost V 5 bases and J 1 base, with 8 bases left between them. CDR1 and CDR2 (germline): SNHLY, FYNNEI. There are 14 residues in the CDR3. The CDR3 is CASSFDLNTGELFF. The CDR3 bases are TGTGCCAGCAGTTTTGACCTGAACACCGGGGAGCTGTTTTTT.

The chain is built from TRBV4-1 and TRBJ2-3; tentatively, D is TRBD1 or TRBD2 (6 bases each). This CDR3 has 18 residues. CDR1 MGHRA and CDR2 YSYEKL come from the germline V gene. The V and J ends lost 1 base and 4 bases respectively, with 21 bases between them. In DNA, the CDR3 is TGCGCCAGCAGCCAAGCCGGCGGGACACGGGGAACACCAGATACGCAGTATTTT. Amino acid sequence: CASSQAGGTRGTPDTQYF.

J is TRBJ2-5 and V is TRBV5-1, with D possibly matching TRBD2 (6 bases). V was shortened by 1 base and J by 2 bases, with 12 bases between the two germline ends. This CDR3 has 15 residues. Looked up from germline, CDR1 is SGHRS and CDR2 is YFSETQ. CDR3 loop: CASSLNLGGQETQYF. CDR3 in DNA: TGCGCCAGCAGCTTGAATTTGGGGGGACAAGAGACCCAGTACTTC.

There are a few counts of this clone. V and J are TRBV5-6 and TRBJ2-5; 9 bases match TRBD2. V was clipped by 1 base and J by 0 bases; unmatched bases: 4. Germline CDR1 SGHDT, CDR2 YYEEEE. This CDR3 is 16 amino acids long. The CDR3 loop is CASSLILAGYQETQYF. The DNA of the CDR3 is TGTGCCAGCAGCTTGATCCTAGCGGGATACCAAGAGACCCAGTACTTC.

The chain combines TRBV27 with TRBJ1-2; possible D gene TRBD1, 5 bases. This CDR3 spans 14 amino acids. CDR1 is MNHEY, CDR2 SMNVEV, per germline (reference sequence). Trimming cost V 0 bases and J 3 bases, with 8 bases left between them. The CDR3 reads CASSLSPGHYGYTF. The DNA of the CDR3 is TGTGCCAGCAGTTTATCCCCAGGGCACTATGGCTACACCTTC.

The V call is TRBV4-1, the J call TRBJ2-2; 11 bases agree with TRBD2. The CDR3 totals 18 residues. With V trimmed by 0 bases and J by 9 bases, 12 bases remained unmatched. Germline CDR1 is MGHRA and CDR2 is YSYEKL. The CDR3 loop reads CASSQEVAGGRLPRELFF. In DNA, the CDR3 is TGCGCCAGCAGCCAAGAGGTAGCGGGGGGGCGGTTGCCGCGGGAGCTGTTTTTT.

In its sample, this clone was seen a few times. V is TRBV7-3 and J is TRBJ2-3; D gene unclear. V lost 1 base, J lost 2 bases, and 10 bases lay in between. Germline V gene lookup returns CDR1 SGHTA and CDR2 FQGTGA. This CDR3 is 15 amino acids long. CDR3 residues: CASSLKRLDTDTQYF. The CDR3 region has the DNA TGTGCCAGCAGCTTAAAGAGGCTGGACACAGATACGCAGTATTTT.

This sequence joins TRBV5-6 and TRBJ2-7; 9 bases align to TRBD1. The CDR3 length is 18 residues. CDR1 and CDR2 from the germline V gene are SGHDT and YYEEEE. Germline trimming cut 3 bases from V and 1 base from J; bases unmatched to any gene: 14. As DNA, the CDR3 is TGTGCCAGCAGCTCGCGTCCCGGGACAGGGTTTCGTTCCTACGAGCAGTACTTC. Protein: CASSSRPGTGFRSYEQYF.

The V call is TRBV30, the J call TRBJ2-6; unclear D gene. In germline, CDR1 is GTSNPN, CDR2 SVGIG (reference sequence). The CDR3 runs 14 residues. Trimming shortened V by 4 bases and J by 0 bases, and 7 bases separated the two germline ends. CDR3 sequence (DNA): TGTGCCTGGACCCCAAGCTCTGGGGCCAACGTCCTGACTTTC. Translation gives CAWTPSSGANVLTF.

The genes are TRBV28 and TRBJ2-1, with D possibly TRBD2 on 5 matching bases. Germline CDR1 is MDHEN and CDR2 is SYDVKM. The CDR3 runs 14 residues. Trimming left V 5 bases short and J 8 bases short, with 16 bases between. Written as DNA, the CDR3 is TGTGCCAGCAGTCCTATGGGAGCTACCGATGAGCAGTTCTTC. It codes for CASSPMGATDEQFF. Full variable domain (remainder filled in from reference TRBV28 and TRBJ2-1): DVKVTQSSRYLVKRTGEKVFLECVQDMDHENMFWYRQDPGLGLRLIYFSYDVKMKEKGDIPEGYSVSREKKERFSLILESASTNQTSMYLCASSPMGATDEQFFGPGTRLTVL.

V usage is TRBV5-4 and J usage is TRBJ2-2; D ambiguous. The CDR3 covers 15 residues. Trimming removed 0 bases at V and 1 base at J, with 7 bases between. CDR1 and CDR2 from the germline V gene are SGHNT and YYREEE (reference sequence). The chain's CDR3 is CASSLGQENTGELFF. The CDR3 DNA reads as TGTGCCAGCAGCTTGGGGCAAGAGAACACCGGGGAGCTGTTTTTT. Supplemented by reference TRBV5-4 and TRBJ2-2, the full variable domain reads ETGVTQSPTHLIKTRGQQVTLRCSSQSGHNTVSWYQQALGQGPQFIFQYYREEENGRGNFPPRFSGLQFPNYSSELNVNALELDDSALYLCASSLGQENTGELFFGEGSRLTVL.

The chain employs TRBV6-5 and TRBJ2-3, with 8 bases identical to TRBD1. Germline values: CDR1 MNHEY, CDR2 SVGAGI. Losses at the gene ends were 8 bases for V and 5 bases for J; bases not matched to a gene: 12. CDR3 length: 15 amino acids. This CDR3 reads CASAIGTGQGDTQYF. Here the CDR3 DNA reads TGTGCCAGCGCAATCGGGACAGGTCAGGGAGATACGCAGTATTTT.

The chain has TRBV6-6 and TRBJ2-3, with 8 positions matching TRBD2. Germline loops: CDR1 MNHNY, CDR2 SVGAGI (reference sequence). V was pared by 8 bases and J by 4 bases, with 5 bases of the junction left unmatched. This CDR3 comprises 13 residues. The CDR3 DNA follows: TGTGCCAGCGCCCGGGAGGGAGCAGATACGCAGTATTTT. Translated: CASAREGADTQYF.